This is a list of T cell receptor beta chains from one sample in a study of regulatory T cells in long-lasting Graves disease. In TCRdb, the multiplex PCR reads were re-called with MiXCR into one record per CDR3 protein. The sample has fewer than 350,000 distinct CDR3 sequences; 15% to 20% are singletons. Sequenced here: peripheral blood mononuclear cells (PBMCs), sampled at new diagnosis, from a patient treated with antithyroid drugs. The receptors derive from a female donor with Graves disease. The CDR3 runs from the conserved cysteine through the conserved F or W. The D gene is left open where the match is weak. The size entry is marked missing in some rows and otherwise reads once, few, many or a size class.

TRBD1,TRBJ1-1,TRBV5-6,many,CASSFFRGPEAFF,TGTGCCAGCAGCTTCTTCAGGGGGCCTGAAGCTTTCTTT
.,TRBJ2-7,TRBV2,.,CASRPRATGPPEQYF,TGTGCCAGCAGGCCCCGAGCCACAGGACCTCCCGAGCAGTACTTC
.,TRBJ1-1,TRBV14,many,CASSREVRNTEAFF,TGTGCCAGCAGCCGGGAGGTTCGGAACACTGAAGCTTTCTTT
TRBD2,TRBJ2-1,TRBV11-2,few,CASSSILAGMGNEQFF,TGTGCCAGCAGCTCCATTTTAGCGGGGATGGGGAATGAGCAGTTCTTC
.,TRBJ1-3,TRBV19,.,CASSVDRPGSGNTIYF,TGTGCCAGTAGTGTCGACAGGCCAGGCTCTGGAAACACCATATATTTT
.,TRBJ2-1,TRBV5-5,.,CASSYRVHEQFF,TGTGCCAGCAGCTACAGGGTCCATGAGCAGTTCTTC
TRBD1,TRBJ1-2,TRBV20-1,many,CSARQQGRAAGYTF,TGCAGTGCTAGGCAACAGGGGCGCGCCGCTGGCTACACCTTC
.,TRBJ2-7,TRBV28,many,CASSLSVNGGTHEQYF,TGTGCCAGCAGTTTAAGTGTTAATGGGGGTACTCACGAGCAGTACTTC
TRBD1,TRBJ1-4,TRBV20-1,many,CSADTGGEGNEKLFF,TGCAGTGCTGATACAGGGGGCGAAGGGAATGAAAAACTGTTTTTT
TRBD2,TRBJ2-1,TRBV28,many,CASSWNSGSPHNEQFF,TGTGCCAGCAGTTGGAATAGCGGGAGCCCTCACAATGAGCAGTTCTTC
TRBD2,TRBJ2-7,TRBV5-6,many,CASSLVLAGTYEQYF,TGTGCCAGCAGCTTGGTACTAGCGGGGACCTACGAGCAGTACTTC
TRBD1,TRBJ2-3,TRBV20-1,.,CSAWDRGSTDTQYF,TGCAGTGCTTGGGACAGGGGAAGCACAGATACGCAGTATTTT
TRBD1,TRBJ1-6,TRBV28,.,CASSQDRGGYNSPLHF,TGTGCCAGCAGCCAGGACAGGGGAGGCTATAATTCACCCCTCCACTTT
TRBD1,TRBJ2-3,TRBV18,few,CASSLLPTGGTDTQYF,TGTGCCAGCTCACTATTACCGACAGGGGGCACAGATACGCAGTATTTT
TRBD2,TRBJ2-5,TRBV15,many,CATSRDLAAGVETQYF,TGTGCCACCAGCAGAGATCTAGCAGCGGGAGTGGAGACCCAGTACTTC
TRBD1,TRBJ2-4,TRBV19,many,CASSPRPPGQAINIQYF,TGTGCCAGTAGTCCTAGGCCCCCGGGACAGGCCATAAACATTCAGTACTTC
TRBD1,TRBJ2-7,TRBV27,many,CASSLLGTGGEEQYF,TGTGCCAGCAGTTTACTCGGGACAGGGGGCGAAGAGCAGTACTTC
.,TRBJ1-1,TRBV7-8,.,CASSSRTGTAEGAFF,TGTGCCAGCAGCTCCCGGACCGGGACCGCCGAGGGAGCTTTCTTT
.,TRBJ2-7,TRBV4-1,.,CASSQDGSAYEQYF,TGCGCCAGCAGCCAAGATGGTAGCGCCTACGAGCAGTACTTC
.,TRBJ2-5,TRBV15,many,CATSRAPTAVETQYF,TGTGCCACCAGCAGAGCCCCCACAGCGGTAGAGACCCAGTACTTC
TRBD1,TRBJ2-3,TRBV11-1,many,CASSTGTGDTDTQYF,TGTGCCAGCAGCACCGGGACAGGGGACACAGATACGCAGTATTTT
.,TRBJ1-1,TRBV6-1,many,CASIQAAEAFF,TGTGCCAGCATCCAAGCCGCTGAAGCTTTCTTT
.,TRBJ2-7,TRBV29-1,.,CSVGAGRPYEQYF,TGCAGCGTTGGCGCAGGGCGTCCCTACGAGCAGTACTTC
.,TRBJ2-1,TRBV11-3,many,CASSQAGPTYNEQFF,TGTGCCAGCAGTCAAGCCGGGCCCACCTACAATGAGCAGTTCTTC
TRBD2,TRBJ2-5,TRBV12-3/TRBV12-4,many,CASTTPRGGRETQYF,TGTGCCAGCACCACCCCTCGGGGGGGGAGGGAGACCCAGTACTTC
.,TRBJ2-7,TRBV6-1,many,CASSSRGAYEQYF,TGTGCCAGCAGCTCCCGAGGGGCCTACGAGCAGTACTTC
.,TRBJ1-5,TRBV25-1,many,CASSPGLDQPQHF,TGTGCCAGCAGTCCTGGGCTGGATCAGCCCCAGCATTTT
TRBD2,TRBJ2-1,TRBV30,many,CAWSGTSGGYNEQFF,TGTGCCTGGAGTGGAACTAGCGGGGGGTACAATGAGCAGTTCTTC
TRBD1,TRBJ1-2,TRBV5-5,.,CASSLGQGANNYGYTF,TGTGCCAGCAGCTTAGGACAGGGGGCGAACAACTATGGCTACACCTTC
.,TRBJ2-1,TRBV7-2,.,CASSFGRGNEQFF,TGTGCCAGCAGCTTCGGCAGGGGCAATGAGCAGTTCTTC
.,TRBJ2-7,TRBV5-1,.,CASSLAEATEQYF,TGCGCCAGCAGCTTGGCCGAGGCTACCGAGCAGTACTTC
.,TRBJ2-2,TRBV11-3,many,CASSLAHTEELFF,TGTGCCAGCAGCTTAGCCCACACCGAGGAGCTGTTTTTT
.,TRBJ2-3,TRBV10-2,many,CASGNQRGADTQYF,TGCGCCAGCGGGAACCAGAGGGGAGCGGATACGCAGTATTTT
.,TRBJ1-5,TRBV2,many,CASKPEKGRNQPQHF,TGTGCCAGCAAACCAGAAAAGGGTCGCAATCAGCCCCAGCATTTT
.,TRBJ2-2,TRBV27,many,CASSFDRPTSNTGELFF,TGTGCCAGCAGTTTTGACAGGCCTACCTCCAACACCGGGGAGCTGTTTTTT
.,TRBJ2-7,TRBV28,many,CASSLFSYEQYF,TGTGCCAGCAGTTTATTTTCCTACGAGCAGTACTTC
TRBD2,TRBJ2-7,TRBV10-2,.,CASNGGRGYEQYF,TGCGCCAGCAACGGCGGGAGGGGCTACGAGCAGTACTTC
.,TRBJ2-1,TRBV28,.,CASSLSTLSYNEQFF,TGTGCCAGCAGCCTCAGCACCCTGAGCTATAATGAGCAGTTCTTC
.,TRBJ1-3,TRBV7-9,.,CASSLGGPASYSGNTIYF,TGTGCCAGCAGCTTGGGAGGGCCAGCCTCTTACTCTGGAAACACCATATATTTT
TRBD2,TRBJ2-3,TRBV6-2/TRBV6-3,many,CASISQSGRLDTQYF,TGTGCCAGCATAAGTCAGAGCGGGAGGTTAGATACGCAGTATTTT
TRBD2,TRBJ2-1,TRBV28,many,CASSIRLAVNHEQFF,TGTGCCAGCAGTATCAGACTAGCGGTCAACCATGAGCAGTTCTTC
.,TRBJ2-5,TRBV5-6,few,CASSFVRGPQETQYF,TGTGCCAGCAGCTTTGTCCGGGGACCGCAAGAGACCCAGTACTTC
.,TRBJ2-7,TRBV19,.,CASSQRTAHVGIHEQYF,TGTGCCAGTAGTCAACGGACAGCCCATGTCGGTATCCACGAGCAGTACTTC
TRBD1,TRBJ1-2,TRBV27,few,CASSATGGTYGYTF,TGTGCCAGCAGTGCGACAGGGGGCACGTATGGCTACACCTTC
.,TRBJ2-3,TRBV11-2,.,CASSDVTSPTDTQYF,TGTGCCAGCTCCGACGTTACAAGCCCCACAGATACGCAGTATTTT
.,TRBJ2-5,TRBV7-8,large,CASSLDLGLETQYF,TGTGCCAGCAGCCTGGACTTGGGCCTGGAGACCCAGTACTTC
TRBD2,TRBJ2-1,TRBV19,many,CATTSGRVYNEQFF,TGTGCCACCACTAGCGGGAGGGTATACAATGAGCAGTTCTTC
TRBD1,TRBJ1-1,TRBV29-1,many,CSVEGQTGSVGVAFF,TGCAGCGTTGAAGGTCAGACAGGGAGCGTCGGGGTAGCTTTCTTT
TRBD2,TRBJ2-2,TRBV11-2,.,CASSDRTSGSLAGELFF,TGTGCCAGCAGCGATCGGACTAGCGGGAGTTTGGCCGGGGAGCTGTTTTTT
.,TRBJ1-1,TRBV7-8,many,CASSPTRQTEAFF,TGTGCCAGCAGCCCGACTCGACAGACTGAAGCTTTCTTT
.,TRBJ2-5,TRBV24-1,.,CATSDFREEGETQYF,TGTGCCACCAGTGATTTCAGAGAGGAGGGGGAGACCCAGTACTTC